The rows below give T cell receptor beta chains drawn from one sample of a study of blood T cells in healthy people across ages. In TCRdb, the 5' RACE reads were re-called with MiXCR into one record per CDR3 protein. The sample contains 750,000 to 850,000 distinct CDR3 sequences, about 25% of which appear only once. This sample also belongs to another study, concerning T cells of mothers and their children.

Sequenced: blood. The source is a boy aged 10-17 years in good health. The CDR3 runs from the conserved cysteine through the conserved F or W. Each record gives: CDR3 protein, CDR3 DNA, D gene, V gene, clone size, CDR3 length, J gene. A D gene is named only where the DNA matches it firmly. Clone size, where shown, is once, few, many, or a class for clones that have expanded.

CDR3 protein: CASSLVFDLQSSYNEQFF
CDR3 DNA: TGTGCCAGCAGCTTAGTGTTCGATCTACAGAGCTCCTACAATGAGCAGTTCTTC
D gene: NA
V gene: TRBV7-2
clone size: NA
CDR3 length: 18
J gene: TRBJ2-1

CDR3 protein: CASSQDPQGIQYF
CDR3 DNA: TGCGCCAGCAGCCAAGATCCCCAGGGCATTCAGTACTTC
D gene: NA
V gene: TRBV4-3
clone size: few
CDR3 length: 13
J gene: TRBJ2-4

CDR3 protein: CASSRTSRSSTDTQYF
CDR3 DNA: TGTGCCAGCAGCCGGACTAGCAGGAGTAGCACAGATACGCAGTATTTT
D gene: TRBD2
V gene: TRBV7-2
clone size: once
CDR3 length: 16
J gene: TRBJ2-3

CDR3 protein: CSASWTGSNYEQYF
CDR3 DNA: TGCAGTGCTAGCTGGACCGGGAGCAACTACGAGCAGTACTTC
D gene: NA
V gene: TRBV20-1
clone size: NA
CDR3 length: 14
J gene: TRBJ2-7

CDR3 protein: CASSLGGVKGVDEQYF
CDR3 DNA: TGTGCCAGCAGCTTGGGTGGAGTTAAGGGAGTGGACGAGCAGTACTTC
D gene: NA
V gene: TRBV7-2
clone size: few
CDR3 length: 16
J gene: TRBJ2-7

CDR3 protein: CASYPGGTSNEQFF
CDR3 DNA: TGCGCCAGCTACCCCGGGGGTACGTCCAATGAGCAGTTCTTC
D gene: NA
V gene: TRBV5-1
clone size: NA
CDR3 length: 14
J gene: TRBJ2-1

CDR3 protein: CASSYKRLAGTSSYNEQFF
CDR3 DNA: TGTGCCAGCAGTTACAAGCGACTAGCGGGCACGAGCTCCTACAATGAGCAGTTCTTC
D gene: TRBD2
V gene: TRBV6-5
clone size: NA
CDR3 length: 19
J gene: TRBJ2-1

CDR3 protein: CSAKKGQGSTEAFF
CDR3 DNA: TGCAGTGCTAAAAAGGGACAGGGGTCCACTGAAGCTTTCTTT
D gene: TRBD1
V gene: TRBV20-1
clone size: NA
CDR3 length: 14
J gene: TRBJ1-1

CDR3 protein: CASKSGQVIAAFF
CDR3 DNA: TGTGCCAGCAAATCGGGACAGGTCATAGCGGCTTTCTTT
D gene: TRBD1
V gene: TRBV2
clone size: once
CDR3 length: 13
J gene: TRBJ1-1

CDR3 protein: CASSFEGQFEAFF
CDR3 DNA: TGCGCCAGCAGCTTTGAGGGACAGTTTGAAGCTTTCTTT
D gene: TRBD1
V gene: TRBV7-9
clone size: NA
CDR3 length: 13
J gene: TRBJ1-1

CDR3 protein: CSVTGEDFREQFF
CDR3 DNA: TGCAGTGTGACCGGAGAAGATTTCAGGGAGCAGTTCTTC
D gene: NA
V gene: TRBV29-1
clone size: NA
CDR3 length: 13
J gene: TRBJ2-1

CDR3 protein: CASSWSDTDTQYF
CDR3 DNA: TGTGCCAGCAGTTGGTCTGACACAGATACGCAGTATTTT
D gene: NA
V gene: TRBV6-5
clone size: NA
CDR3 length: 13
J gene: TRBJ2-3

CDR3 protein: CASSDRGAYNEQFF
CDR3 DNA: TGTGCCAGCAGCGACAGGGGGGCCTACAATGAGCAGTTCTTC
D gene: TRBD1
V gene: TRBV7-9
clone size: NA
CDR3 length: 14
J gene: TRBJ2-1

CDR3 protein: CASSRSDRETSPLHF
CDR3 DNA: TGTGCCAGCTCTCGCTCGGACAGGGAAACTTCACCCCTCCACTTT
D gene: TRBD1
V gene: TRBV3-1
clone size: NA
CDR3 length: 15
J gene: TRBJ1-6

CDR3 protein: CASSLDSYSYEQYF
CDR3 DNA: TGTGCCAGCAGTTTGGACAGCTACTCCTACGAGCAGTACTTC
D gene: NA
V gene: TRBV12-3/TRBV12-4
clone size: few
CDR3 length: 14
J gene: TRBJ2-7

CDR3 protein: CASSSRTGSHGYTF
CDR3 DNA: TGTGCCAGCAGCTCCAGGACAGGTTCTCATGGCTACACCTTC
D gene: TRBD1
V gene: TRBV7-9
clone size: NA
CDR3 length: 14
J gene: TRBJ1-2

CDR3 protein: CASSSLGQGSNEQFF
CDR3 DNA: TGTGCCAGCAGTTCCCTGGGACAGGGGAGCAATGAGCAGTTCTTC
D gene: TRBD1
V gene: TRBV6-2/TRBV6-3
clone size: NA
CDR3 length: 15
J gene: TRBJ2-1

CDR3 protein: CASSQGPGWNYGYTF
CDR3 DNA: TGTGCCAGCAGCCAAGGTCCGGGTTGGAACTATGGCTACACCTTC
D gene: NA
V gene: TRBV3-1
clone size: NA
CDR3 length: 15
J gene: TRBJ1-2

CDR3 protein: CASSLLDPFSGTEAFF
CDR3 DNA: TGTGCCAGCAGCCTCCTGGACCCATTTAGCGGCACTGAAGCTTTCTTT
D gene: NA
V gene: TRBV9
clone size: NA
CDR3 length: 16
J gene: TRBJ1-1

CDR3 protein: CASSSPGTSSTDTQYF
CDR3 DNA: TGTGCCAGCAGTTCGCCCGGGACCTCTAGCACAGATACGCAGTATTTT
D gene: NA
V gene: TRBV28
clone size: NA
CDR3 length: 16
J gene: TRBJ2-3

CDR3 protein: CASSLARGLATDTQYF
CDR3 DNA: TGTGCCAGCAGCTTAGCGCGTGGACTAGCCACAGATACGCAGTATTTT
D gene: TRBD2
V gene: TRBV7-8
clone size: NA
CDR3 length: 16
J gene: TRBJ2-3

CDR3 protein: CSASRSGYGYTF
CDR3 DNA: TGCAGTGCTAGCAGAAGCGGCTATGGCTACACCTTC
D gene: NA
V gene: TRBV20-1
clone size: NA
CDR3 length: 12
J gene: TRBJ1-2

CDR3 protein: CSAGTYNEQFF
CDR3 DNA: TGCAGTGCTGGGACTTACAATGAGCAGTTCTTC
D gene: NA
V gene: TRBV20-1
clone size: NA
CDR3 length: 11
J gene: TRBJ2-1

CDR3 protein: CASSVDSGSYNGQFF
CDR3 DNA: TGCGCCAGCAGTGTGGATAGCGGGAGTTACAATGGGCAGTTCTTC
D gene: TRBD2
V gene: TRBV2
clone size: few
CDR3 length: 15
J gene: TRBJ2-1

CDR3 protein: CASSLGAVQETQYF
CDR3 DNA: TGCGCCAGCAGCTTGGGGGCGGTCCAAGAGACCCAGTACTTC
D gene: NA
V gene: TRBV5-1
clone size: many
CDR3 length: 14
J gene: TRBJ2-5

CDR3 protein: CAGRGTGAEKLFF
CDR3 DNA: TGTGCCGGCAGGGGTACGGGAGCTGAAAAACTGTTTTTT
D gene: NA
V gene: TRBV28
clone size: NA
CDR3 length: 13
J gene: TRBJ1-4